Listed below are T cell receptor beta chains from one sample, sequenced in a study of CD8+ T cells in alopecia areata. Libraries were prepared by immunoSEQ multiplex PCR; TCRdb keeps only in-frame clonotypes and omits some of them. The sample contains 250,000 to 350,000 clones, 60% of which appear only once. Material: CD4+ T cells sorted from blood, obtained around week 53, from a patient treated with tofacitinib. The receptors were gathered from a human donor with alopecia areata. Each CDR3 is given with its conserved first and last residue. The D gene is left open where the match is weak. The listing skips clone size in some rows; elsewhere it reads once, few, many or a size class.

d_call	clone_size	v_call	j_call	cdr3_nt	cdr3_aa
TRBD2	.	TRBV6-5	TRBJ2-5	TGTGCCAGCAGGCAAGCGGGGGGCCAAGAGACCCAGTACTTC	CASRQAGGQETQYF
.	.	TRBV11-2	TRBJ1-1	TGTGCCAGCAGCTTAGGGGCCGGAAGCCAGGGAGAGGCTTTCTTT	CASSLGAGSQGEAFF
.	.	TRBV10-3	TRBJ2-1	TGTGCCATCAGTGGAATGGATCCCAATGAGCAGTTCTTC	CAISGMDPNEQFF
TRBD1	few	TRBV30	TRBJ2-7	TGTGCCTGGAGCAGAACCGGGACAGGGATCGAGCAGTACTTC	CAWSRTGTGIEQYF
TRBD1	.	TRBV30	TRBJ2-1	TGTGCCTGGAGTGCCTGGCAGGGGGCGAGGAATGAGCAGTTCTTC	CAWSAWQGARNEQFF
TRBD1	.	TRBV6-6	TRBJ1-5	TGTGCCAGCAGCTGGACAGGCGCAGGCAATCAGCCCCAGCATTTT	CASSWTGAGNQPQHF
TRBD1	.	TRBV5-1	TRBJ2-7	TGCGCCAGCAGCTCAGGGACAGGGGGCTTTTTCGAGCAGTACTTC	CASSSGTGGFFEQYF
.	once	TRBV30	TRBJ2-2	TGTGCCTGTACTCCGGACGGGACCGGGGAGCTGTTTTTT	CACTPDGTGELFF
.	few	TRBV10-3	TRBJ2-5	TGTGCCATCCGCCGGGACCTCCAAGAGACCCAGTACTTC	CAIRRDLQETQYF
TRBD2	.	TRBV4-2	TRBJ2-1	TGTGCCAGCAGCCAAGTCGCGGGGGGCTACAATGAGCAGTTCTTC	CASSQVAGGYNEQFF
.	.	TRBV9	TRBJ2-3	TGTGCCAGCAGCCCCGGACAGTTGACAGATACGCAGTATTTT	CASSPGQLTDTQYF
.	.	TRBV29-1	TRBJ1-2	TGCAGCGTTGGTCCGTCGAACTATGGCTACACCTTC	CSVGPSNYGYTF
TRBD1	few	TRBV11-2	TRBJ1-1	TGTGCCAGCAGCCTTTCCAGGGGGGCTGGGTACACTGAAGCTTTCTTT	CASSLSRGAGYTEAFF
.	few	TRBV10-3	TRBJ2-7	TGTGCCATCATCGACAGCCCCGATGGTGGGTACGAGCAGTACTTC	CAIIDSPDGGYEQYF
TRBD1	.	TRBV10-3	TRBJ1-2	TGTGCCATCAGTGAAGGGACAGTCTATGGCTACACCTTC	CAISEGTVYGYTF
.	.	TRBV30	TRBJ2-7	TGTGCCTGGAGTGTATGGGGGGCCCAGGGCGAGCAGTACTTC	CAWSVWGAQGEQYF
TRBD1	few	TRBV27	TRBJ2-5	TGTGCCAGCAGGAGTAGGGGGCAGACCCAGTACTTC	CASRSRGQTQYF
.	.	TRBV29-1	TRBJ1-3	TGCAGCGTTCCCGGTAACTCTGGAAACACCATATATTTT	CSVPGNSGNTIYF
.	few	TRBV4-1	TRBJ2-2	TGCGCCAGCAGCCAAGAATTGGGGGAGCTGTTTTTT	CASSQELGELFF
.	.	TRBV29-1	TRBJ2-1	TGCAGCGTTGAATTCAGGGTCTACAATGAGCAGTTCTTC	CSVEFRVYNEQFF
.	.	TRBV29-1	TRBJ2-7	TGCAGCGTTGATGGGGACGGTACCTACGAGCAGTACTTC	CSVDGDGTYEQYF
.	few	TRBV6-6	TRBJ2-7	TGTGCCAGCAGCCCGACCGCACAGTCCTACGAGCAGTACTTC	CASSPTAQSYEQYF
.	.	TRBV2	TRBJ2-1	TGTGCCAGCACCCGGGGCAATGGGATGAATGAGCAGTTCTTC	CASTRGNGMNEQFF
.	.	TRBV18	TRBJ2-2	TGTGCCAGCTCCCCTGGGATGAACACCGGGGAGCTGTTTTTT	CASSPGMNTGELFF
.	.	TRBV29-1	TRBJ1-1	TGCAGCGTTGAACAGGGGCTGAACACTGAAGCTTTCTTT	CSVEQGLNTEAFF
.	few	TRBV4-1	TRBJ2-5	TGCGCCAGCAGCCGGGGGGCATTGGAGACCCAGTACTTC	CASSRGALETQYF
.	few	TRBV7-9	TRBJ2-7	TGTGCCAGCAGTCGTAGCTCCTACGAGCAGTACTTC	CASSRSSYEQYF